This T cell receptor (beta chain) was found in a study of control samples from healthy donors and cancer patients (dated by TCRdb to 2018 to 2021). V is cut back by 8 bases and J by 6 bases, with 12 bases in the junction unmatched. The CDR3 covers 14 residues, taking in both the cysteine and the phenylalanine. Only the CDR3 DNA is retained, 42 bases long and in frame from the first base. The germline V gene yields MNHEY for CDR1 and SVGAGI for CDR2. Remarks on this clone: Its antigen specificity is not known. The sample holds no much larger clone one base away, and base qualities are not on file.

The method behind the library was the immunoSEQ multiplex PCR assay. TCRdb re-hosts the immuneACCESS table, in-frame sequences only. Its copies lack some clones; in the studies checked, an unresolved V gene accounts for under half of them, and the cause for the rest is not known. Within this sample are tens of thousands of clones, with roughly 91% of them counted one time only. The ten largest clones represent approximately 12% of the sample. This sequence uses TRBV6-5 and TRBJ2-7; 8 bases in the junction line up with TRBD1. This TCR was sampled from a man aged 50 to 60 with lung cancer. Sequenced sample: PBMCs. CDR3 reads: CASSFGDRSSEQYF. The bases are TGTGCCAGCTCGTTCGGGGACAGGTCTTCCGAGCAGTACTTC.